This passage covers 8 T cell receptor beta chains from one sample sequenced in a study of shared clonotypes between healthy human individuals. Terminally differentiated effector memory CD45RA+ cells were excluded by CCR7 positive selection of CD45RO-negative cells. Method: immunoSEQ multiplex PCR; TCRdb's copy keeps in-frame clones and lacks some. The sample consists of 550,000 to 600,000 clones, 95% to 98% of them appearing once. The sample taken for sequencing was naive CD8+ T cells sorted from blood. Receptors originate from a man aged 25 to 45 in good health.

The chain couples TRBV7-6 to TRBJ2-3; 9 bases align to TRBD1. This CDR3 region has 17 residues. Germline V gene lookup returns CDR1 SGHVS and CDR2 FNYEAQ. Trimming cost V 3 bases and J 5 bases; bases outside gene matches: 12. CDR3 sequence: CASSLEIGTGSEDTQYF. In nucleotides, the CDR3 is TGTGCCAGCAGCTTGGAAATCGGGACAGGGTCGGAAGATACGCAGTATTTT.

This chain links TRBV4-3 with TRBJ2-4, with 7 bases identical to TRBD2. V gave up 1 base and J gave up 10 bases; unmatched junction bases: 7. Germline CDR1 is LGHNA and CDR2 is YSLEER. This CDR3 region has 14 residues. The DNA for the CDR3 is TGCGCCAGCAGCCAAGGTCGGGGGGATCGGATTCAGTACTTC. Its translation is CASSQGRGDRIQYF.

For this clone: Within the sample, other DNA sequences also encode this same CDR3. The chain has TRBV19 and TRBJ1-1, with D uncertain. Per the germline V gene, CDR1 is LNHDA and CDR2 is SQIVND (reference sequence). V lost 3 bases to trimming and J lost 1 base, with 6 bases between them. This CDR3 region has 13 residues. CDR3 amino acids: CASSISRNTEAFF. CDR3 sequence (DNA): TGTGCCAGTAGTATCTCAAGGAACACTGAAGCTTTCTTT.

As for this clone: The sample contains more than one DNA sequence encoding this CDR3. V usage is TRBV5-4 and J usage is TRBJ2-7, with TRBD1 matching over 10 bases. The V gene's germline CDR1 is SGHNT and CDR2 YYREEE (reference sequence). J was trimmed by 2 bases and V by 4 bases; bases with no gene match: 3. There are 14 residues in the CDR3. The CDR3 protein is CASSPGQGAYEQYF. The CDR3 coding sequence is TGTGCCAGCAGCCCAGGACAGGGGGCCTACGAGCAGTACTTC.

The V call is TRBV27, the J call TRBJ2-3; perhaps TRBD2 as D (5 bases). Looked up from germline, CDR1 is MNHEY and CDR2 is SMNVEV (reference sequence). The ends were cut back, 5 bases at V and 2 bases at J, with 14 bases in the middle. This CDR3 has 15 residues. In DNA form, the CDR3 reads TGTGCCAGCAGTGGGCGGCGGGTATTCACAGATACGCAGTATTTT. The encoded protein is CASSGRRVFTDTQYF.

The rearrangement links TRBV4-1 to TRBJ2-7; D unclear. This CDR3 spans 13 amino acids. Germline V gene data show CDR1 as MGHRA and CDR2 as YSYEKL. Trimming shortened V by 5 bases and J by 3 bases, and 11 bases separated the two germline ends. The CDR3 DNA sequence: TGCGCCAGCAGCTCCGATCAAAACTACGAGCAGTACTTC. Translation: CASSSDQNYEQYF.

The V call is TRBV15, the J call TRBJ2-1; 8 bases match TRBD1. V shed 4 bases, J shed 9 bases, and the junction held 11 bases outside the gene matches. Germline V gives CDR1 LNHNV, CDR2 YYDKDF (reference sequence). This CDR3 has 15 residues. The CDR3 DNA sequence: TGTGCCACCAGCACAAGACAGGGGAGGAACGGTGAGCAGTTCTTC. Translation gives CATSTRQGRNGEQFF.

The chain joins TRBV13 to TRBJ2-3; 10 bases align to TRBD2. The germline CDR1 and CDR2 sequences are PRHDT and FYEKMQ (reference sequence). The CDR3 is 17 amino acids. Trimming at V came to 1 base and at J to 1 base, leaving 5 bases not matched to a gene. CDR3 amino acids: CASSLEMGTSGTDTQYF. CDR3 nucleotide sequence: TGTGCCAGCAGCTTAGAAATGGGGACTAGCGGCACAGATACGCAGTATTTT.